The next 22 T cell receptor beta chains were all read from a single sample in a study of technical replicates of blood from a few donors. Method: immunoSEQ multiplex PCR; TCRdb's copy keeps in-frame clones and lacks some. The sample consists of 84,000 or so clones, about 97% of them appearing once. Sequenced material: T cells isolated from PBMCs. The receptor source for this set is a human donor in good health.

CDR3 sequence (DNA): TGTGCCAGCAGTTTATTGGGCGGGAGGGCCGTGAATGAGCAGTTCTTC. Its protein product is CASSLLGGRAVNEQFF. This rearrangement joins TRBV27 to TRBJ2-1; 9 nucleotides line up with TRBD2. CDR3 length: 16 amino acids. Germline V gene lookup returns CDR1 MNHEY and CDR2 SMNVEV (reference sequence). V shed 1 base, J shed 7 bases, and the junction held 8 bases outside the gene matches.

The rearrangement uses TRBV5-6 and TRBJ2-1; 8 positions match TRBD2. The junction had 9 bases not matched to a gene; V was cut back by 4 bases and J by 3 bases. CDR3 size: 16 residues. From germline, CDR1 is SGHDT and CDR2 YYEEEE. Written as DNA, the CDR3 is TGTGCCAGCAGCCTAGGACTAGCCGATCTCTACAATGAGCAGTTCTTC. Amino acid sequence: CASSLGLADLYNEQFF.

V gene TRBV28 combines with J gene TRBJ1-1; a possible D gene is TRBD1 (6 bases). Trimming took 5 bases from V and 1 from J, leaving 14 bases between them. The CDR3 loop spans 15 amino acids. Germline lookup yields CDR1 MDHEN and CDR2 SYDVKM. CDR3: CASSARGRKNTEAFF. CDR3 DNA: TGTGCCAGCAGTGCCAGGGGACGTAAGAACACTGAAGCTTTCTTT.

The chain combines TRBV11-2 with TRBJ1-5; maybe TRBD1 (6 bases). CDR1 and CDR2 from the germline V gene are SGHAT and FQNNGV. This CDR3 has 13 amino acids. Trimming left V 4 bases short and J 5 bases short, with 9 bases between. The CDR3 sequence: CASSSHRDQPQHF. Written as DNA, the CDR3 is TGTGCCAGCAGCTCACACAGGGATCAGCCCCAGCATTTT.

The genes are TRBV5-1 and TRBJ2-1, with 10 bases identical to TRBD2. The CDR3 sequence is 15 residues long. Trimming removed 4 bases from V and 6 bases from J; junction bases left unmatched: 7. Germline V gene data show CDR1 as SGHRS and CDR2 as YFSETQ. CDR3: CASSVGLAGVNEQFF. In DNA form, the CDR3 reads TGCGCCAGCAGCGTGGGTCTAGCGGGGGTCAATGAGCAGTTCTTC.

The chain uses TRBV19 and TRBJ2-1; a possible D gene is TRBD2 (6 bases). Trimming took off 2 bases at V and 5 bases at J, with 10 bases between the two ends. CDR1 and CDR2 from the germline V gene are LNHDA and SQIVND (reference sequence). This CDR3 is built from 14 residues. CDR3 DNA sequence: TGTGCCAGTAGTATATCACTAGCAGACAATGAGCAGTTCTTC. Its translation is CASSISLADNEQFF.

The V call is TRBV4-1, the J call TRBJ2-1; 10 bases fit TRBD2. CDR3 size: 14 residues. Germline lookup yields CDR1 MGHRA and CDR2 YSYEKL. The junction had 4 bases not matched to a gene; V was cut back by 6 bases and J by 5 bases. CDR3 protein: CASREGLADNEQFF. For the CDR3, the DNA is TGCGCCAGCAGGGAAGGACTAGCGGACAATGAGCAGTTCTTC.

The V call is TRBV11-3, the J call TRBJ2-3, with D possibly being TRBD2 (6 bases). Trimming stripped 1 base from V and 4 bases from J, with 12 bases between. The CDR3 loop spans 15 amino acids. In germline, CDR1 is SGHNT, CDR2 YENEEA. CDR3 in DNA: TGTGCCAGCAGCTTAGCGGGGGTGCCGGCAGATACGCAGTATTTT. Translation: CASSLAGVPADTQYF.

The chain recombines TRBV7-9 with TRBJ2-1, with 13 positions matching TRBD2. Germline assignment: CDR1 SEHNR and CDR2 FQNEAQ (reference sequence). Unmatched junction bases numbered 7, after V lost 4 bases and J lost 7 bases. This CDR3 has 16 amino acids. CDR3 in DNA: TGTGCCAGCAGCTCACGGACTAGCGGGGGTTATAATGAGCAGTTCTTC. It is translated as CASSSRTSGGYNEQFF.

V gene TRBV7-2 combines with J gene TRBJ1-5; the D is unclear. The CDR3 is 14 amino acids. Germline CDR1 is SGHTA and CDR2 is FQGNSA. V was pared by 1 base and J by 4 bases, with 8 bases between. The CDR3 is CASSLVEGNQPQHF. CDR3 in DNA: TGTGCCAGCAGCTTAGTTGAGGGTAATCAGCCCCAGCATTTT.

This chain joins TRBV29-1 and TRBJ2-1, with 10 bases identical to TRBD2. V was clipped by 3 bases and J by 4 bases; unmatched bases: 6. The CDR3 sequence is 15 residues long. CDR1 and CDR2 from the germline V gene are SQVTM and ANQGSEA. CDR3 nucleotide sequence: TGCAGCGTTGATTTAGCGGGAGGCAGGTACAATGAGCAGTTCTTC. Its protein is CSVDLAGGRYNEQFF.

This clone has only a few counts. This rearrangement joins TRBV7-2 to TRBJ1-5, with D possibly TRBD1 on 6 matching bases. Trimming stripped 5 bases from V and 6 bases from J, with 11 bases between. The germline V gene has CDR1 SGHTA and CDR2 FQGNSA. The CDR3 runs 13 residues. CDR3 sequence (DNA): TGTGCCAGCAGCACCCAAGGGGGTCAGCCCCAGCATTTT. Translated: CASSTQGGQPQHF.

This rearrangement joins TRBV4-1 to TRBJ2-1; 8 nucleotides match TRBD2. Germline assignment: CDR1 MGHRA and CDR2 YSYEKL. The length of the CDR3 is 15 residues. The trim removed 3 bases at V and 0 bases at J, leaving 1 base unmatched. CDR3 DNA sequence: TGCGCCAGCAGCCAGACTAGCGACTCCTACAATGAGCAGTTCTTC. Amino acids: CASSQTSDSYNEQFF.

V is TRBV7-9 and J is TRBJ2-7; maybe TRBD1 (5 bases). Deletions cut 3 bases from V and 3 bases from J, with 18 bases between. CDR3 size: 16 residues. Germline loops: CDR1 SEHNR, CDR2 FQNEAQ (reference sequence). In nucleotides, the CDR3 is TGTGCCAGCAGCTTTTCCCGCCAGGGCGCAGTCTACGAGCAGTACTTC. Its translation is CASSFSRQGAVYEQYF.

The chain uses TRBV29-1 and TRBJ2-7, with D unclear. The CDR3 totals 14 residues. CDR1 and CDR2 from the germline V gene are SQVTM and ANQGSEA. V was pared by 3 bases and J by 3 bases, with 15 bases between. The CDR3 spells CSVEYRGTSYEQYF. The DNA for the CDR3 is TGCAGCGTTGAGTACCGAGGAACCAGCTACGAGCAGTACTTC.

The CDR3 protein is CASSFSGPSGYTF. The DNA for the CDR3 is TGTGCCAGCAGTTTCTCCGGTCCCTCGGGCTACACCTTC. V gene TRBV27 combines with J gene TRBJ1-2; D unclear. V was cut by 3 bases and J by 8 bases, with 13 bases left in between. This CDR3 comprises 13 residues. In germline, CDR1 is MNHEY, CDR2 SMNVEV (reference sequence).

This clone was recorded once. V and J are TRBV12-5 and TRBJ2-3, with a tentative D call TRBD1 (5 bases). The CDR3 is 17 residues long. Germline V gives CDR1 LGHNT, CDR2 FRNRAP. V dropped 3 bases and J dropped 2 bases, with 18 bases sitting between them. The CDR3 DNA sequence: TGTGCTAGTGGTTTTGATGGGGCCCCACCCTTCACAGATACGCAGTATTTT. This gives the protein CASGFDGAPPFTDTQYF.

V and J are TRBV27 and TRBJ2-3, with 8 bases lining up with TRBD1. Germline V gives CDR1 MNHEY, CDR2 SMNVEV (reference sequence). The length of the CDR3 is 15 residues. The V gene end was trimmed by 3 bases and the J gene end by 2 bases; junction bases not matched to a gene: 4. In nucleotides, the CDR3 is TGTGCCAGCAGTTTGTCAGGGGGCCCCACAGATACGCAGTATTTT. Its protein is CASSLSGGPTDTQYF.

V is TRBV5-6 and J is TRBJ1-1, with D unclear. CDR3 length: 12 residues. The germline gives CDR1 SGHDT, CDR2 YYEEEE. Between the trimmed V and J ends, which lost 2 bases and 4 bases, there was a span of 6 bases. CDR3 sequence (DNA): TGTGCCAGCAGCTTCGGTCGCACTGAAGCTTTCTTT. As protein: CASSFGRTEAFF.

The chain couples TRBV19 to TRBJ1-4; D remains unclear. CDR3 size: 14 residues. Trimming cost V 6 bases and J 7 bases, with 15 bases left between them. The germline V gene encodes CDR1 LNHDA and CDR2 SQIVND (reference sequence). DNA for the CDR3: TGTGCCAGTAGAACTCTCGGAGGGCCTGAAAAACTGTTTTTT. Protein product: CASRTLGGPEKLFF.

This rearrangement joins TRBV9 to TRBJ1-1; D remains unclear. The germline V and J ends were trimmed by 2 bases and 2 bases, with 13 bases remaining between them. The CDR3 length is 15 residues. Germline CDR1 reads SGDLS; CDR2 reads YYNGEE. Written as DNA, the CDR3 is TGTGCCAGCAGCGTCATATCGGGGTTTAACACTGAAGCTTTCTTT. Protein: CASSVISGFNTEAFF.

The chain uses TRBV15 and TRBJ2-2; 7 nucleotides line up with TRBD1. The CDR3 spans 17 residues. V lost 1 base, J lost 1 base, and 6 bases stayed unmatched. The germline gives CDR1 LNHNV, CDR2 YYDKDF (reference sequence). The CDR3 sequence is CATSRVRDSVNTGELFF. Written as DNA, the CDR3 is TGTGCCACCAGCAGAGTCCGGGACAGCGTGAACACCGGGGAGCTGTTTTTT.